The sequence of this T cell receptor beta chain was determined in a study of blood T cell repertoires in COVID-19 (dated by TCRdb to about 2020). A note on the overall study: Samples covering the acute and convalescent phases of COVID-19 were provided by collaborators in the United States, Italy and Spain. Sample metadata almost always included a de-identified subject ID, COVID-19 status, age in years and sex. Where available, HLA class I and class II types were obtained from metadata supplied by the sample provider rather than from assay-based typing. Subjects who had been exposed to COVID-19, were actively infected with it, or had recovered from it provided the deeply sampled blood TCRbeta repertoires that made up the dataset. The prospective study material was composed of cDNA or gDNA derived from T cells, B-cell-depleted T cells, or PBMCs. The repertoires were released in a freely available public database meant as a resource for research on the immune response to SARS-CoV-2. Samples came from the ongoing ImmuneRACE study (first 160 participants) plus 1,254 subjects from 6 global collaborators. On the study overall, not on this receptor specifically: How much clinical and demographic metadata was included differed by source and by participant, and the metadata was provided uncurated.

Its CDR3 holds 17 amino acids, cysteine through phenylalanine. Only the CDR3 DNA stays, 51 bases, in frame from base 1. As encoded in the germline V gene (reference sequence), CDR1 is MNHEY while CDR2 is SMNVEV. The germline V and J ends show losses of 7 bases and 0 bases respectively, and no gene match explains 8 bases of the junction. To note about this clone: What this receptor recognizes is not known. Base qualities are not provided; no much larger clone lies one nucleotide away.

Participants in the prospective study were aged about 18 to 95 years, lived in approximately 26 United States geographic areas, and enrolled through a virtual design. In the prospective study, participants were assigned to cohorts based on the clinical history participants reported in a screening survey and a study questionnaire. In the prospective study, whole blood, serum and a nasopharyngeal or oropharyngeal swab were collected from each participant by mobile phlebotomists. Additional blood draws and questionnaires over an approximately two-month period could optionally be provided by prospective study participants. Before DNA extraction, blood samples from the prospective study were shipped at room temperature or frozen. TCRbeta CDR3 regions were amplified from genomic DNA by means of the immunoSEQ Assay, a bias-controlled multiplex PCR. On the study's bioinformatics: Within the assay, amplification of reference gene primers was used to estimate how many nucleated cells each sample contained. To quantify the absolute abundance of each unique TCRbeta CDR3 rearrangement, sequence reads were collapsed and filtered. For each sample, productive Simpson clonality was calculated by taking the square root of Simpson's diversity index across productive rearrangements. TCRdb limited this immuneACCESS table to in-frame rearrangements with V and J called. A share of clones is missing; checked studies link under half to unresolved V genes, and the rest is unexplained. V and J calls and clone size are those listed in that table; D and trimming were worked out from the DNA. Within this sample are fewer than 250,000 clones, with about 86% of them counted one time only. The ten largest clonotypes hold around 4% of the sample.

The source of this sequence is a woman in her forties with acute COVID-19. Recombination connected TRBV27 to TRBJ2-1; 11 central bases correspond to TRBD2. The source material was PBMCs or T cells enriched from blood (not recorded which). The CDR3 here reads CASNPGTSGSSYNEQFF. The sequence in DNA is TGTGCCAGCAACCCCGGGACTAGCGGCAGCTCCTACAATGAGCAGTTCTTC.